This T cell receptor (beta chain) appears in the sequencing data of a study of shared clonotypes between healthy human individuals. On this clone: As yet, its antigen is unknown.

Looked up from germline, CDR1 is ENHRY and CDR2 is SYGVKD. The CDR3 runs 16 residues. V was clipped by 0 bases and J by 2 bases, with 11 bases between them. The table came from immunoSEQ multiplex PCR; TCRdb's copy has only in-frame clones and leaves some out. The table has millions of clones, around 95% seen once. General study points: Sorted-subset sequencing, rarefaction showed, was incomplete despite large depth.

Sequencing was done on a sample of naive CD4+ T cells sorted from blood. Described subset: CD45RA+ positively selected. The chain couples TRBV10-3 to TRBJ1-5; D is possibly TRBD1 (6 bases). This receptor was taken from a man aged 18 to 35 in good health. The CDR3 DNA reads as TGTGCCATCAGTGAGTCGGGGGGGCGAGGCAATCAGCCCCAGCATTTT. As protein: CAISESGGRGNQPQHF.